This is a list of T cell receptor beta chains from one sample in a study of cytomegalovirus exposure and HLA in healthy donors. TCRdb keeps only in-frame clones here, not all; method: immunoSEQ multiplex PCR. Here the sample spans 110,000 or so clones, under 80% being singletons. Sequenced input: PBMCs. These receptors were collected from a woman aged 40 to 50 in good health and CMV-seropositive. Both conserved end residues are part of each CDR3. A D gene is named only where the DNA matches it firmly. Clone size appears in some rows only: once, few, many, or a class for an expanded clone.

j_call,clone_size,v_call,cdr3_length,d_call,cdr3_aa,cdr3_nt
TRBJ1-2,few,TRBV11-2,14,-,CASSSQGSYYGYTF,TGTGCCAGCAGCTCCCAGGGATCCTACTATGGCTACACCTTC
TRBJ2-1,-,TRBV5-1,16,-,CASSLGQLSSYNEQFF,TGCGCCAGCAGCTTGGGACAGTTGAGCTCCTACAATGAGCAGTTCTTC
TRBJ2-5,-,TRBV6-6,15,TRBD1,CASRNEGAQQETQYF,TGTGCCAGCAGAAACGAGGGGGCCCAACAAGAGACCCAGTACTTC
TRBJ2-5,-,TRBV28,12,-,CASWENQETQYF,TGTGCCAGCTGGGAGAACCAAGAGACCCAGTACTTC
TRBJ2-1,once,TRBV15,13,-,CATSRRIGDEQFF,TGTGCCACCAGCAGGAGGATAGGAGATGAGCAGTTCTTC
TRBJ2-3,-,TRBV9,17,TRBD2,CASSEGTSGGYTDTQYF,TGTGCCAGCAGCGAGGGGACTAGCGGGGGGTACACAGATACGCAGTATTTT
TRBJ1-5,-,TRBV7-2,13,-,CASSPRIFEPQHF,TGTGCCAGTAGCCCCAGGATTTTCGAGCCCCAGCATTTT
TRBJ1-4,few,TRBV4-1,15,TRBD1,CASSQLRGRFEKLFF,TGCGCCAGCAGCCAATTAAGGGGGCGATTTGAAAAACTGTTTTTT
TRBJ2-7,-,TRBV9,15,TRBD1,CASSVTGTVGYEQYF,TGTGCCAGCAGCGTAACCGGGACAGTGGGCTACGAGCAGTACTTC
TRBJ1-2,-,TRBV5-1,15,TRBD1,CASSLDRGPLYGYTF,TGCGCCAGCAGCTTGGATAGGGGGCCACTCTATGGCTACACCTTC
TRBJ1-1,-,TRBV10-2,12,TRBD1,CASRGQITEAFF,TGCGCCAGCAGGGGACAGATCACTGAAGCTTTCTTT
TRBJ1-1,-,TRBV7-8,15,TRBD1,CASNARGRVYTEAFF,TGTGCCAGCAACGCAAGGGGGCGCGTCTACACTGAAGCTTTCTTT
TRBJ2-5,-,TRBV28,15,TRBD1,CASSPGQGAGETQYF,TGTGCCAGCAGTCCAGGACAGGGGGCGGGGGAGACCCAGTACTTC
TRBJ2-3,few,TRBV13,12,-,CASETRPDTQYF,TGTGCCAGCGAGACTCGCCCGGATACGCAGTATTTT
TRBJ1-1,-,TRBV6-1,13,-,CASSERGSTEAFF,TGTGCCAGCAGTGAACGGGGGAGCACTGAAGCTTTCTTT
TRBJ2-5,-,TRBV23-1,14,-,CASSQWALQETQYF,TGCGCCAGCAGTCAATGGGCCCTCCAAGAGACCCAGTACTTC
TRBJ2-7,-,TRBV5-7,12,-,CASSGGLYEQYF,TGTGCCAGCAGCGGAGGCCTTTACGAGCAGTACTTC
TRBJ2-7,-,TRBV4-1,14,TRBD1,CASSPGTASYEQYF,TGCGCCAGCAGCCCCGGGACAGCATCCTACGAGCAGTACTTC
TRBJ2-7,few,TRBV5-4,12,-,CASSSDRYEQYF,TGTGCCAGCAGCTCCGACAGATACGAGCAGTACTTC
TRBJ2-7,-,TRBV29-1,15,TRBD1,CSVQTGVREINEQYF,TGCAGCGTACAGACAGGGGTGCGGGAAATCAACGAGCAGTACTTC
TRBJ1-2,once,TRBV9,15,TRBD1,CASSVGTGDSYGYTF,TGTGCCAGCAGCGTCGGGACAGGGGATTCCTATGGCTACACCTTC
TRBJ2-5,-,TRBV5-6,15,TRBD1,CASSYNRGNRGTQYF,TGTGCCAGCAGCTACAACAGGGGGAATAGGGGGACCCAGTACTTC
TRBJ2-1,few,TRBV21-1,11,-,CASSPYNEQFF,TGTGCCAGCAGCCCGTACAATGAGCAGTTCTTC
TRBJ2-1,-,TRBV7-2,17,TRBD2,CASSSGPGLAVRYEQFF,TGTGCCAGCAGCTCGGGACCGGGACTAGCGGTTAGGTATGAGCAGTTCTTC
TRBJ1-5,-,TRBV27,16,-,CASSTKGLNSNQPQHF,TGTGCCAGCAGCACAAAGGGGTTAAATAGCAATCAGCCCCAGCATTTT
TRBJ2-4,-,TRBV7-9,16,-,CASSLDYPGAKNIQYF,TGTGCCAGCAGCTTAGACTACCCGGGGGCCAAAAACATTCAGTACTTC
TRBJ2-2,-,TRBV10-3,16,-,CAISEKGFAGPGELFF,TGTGCCATCAGTGAGAAGGGGTTTGCAGGCCCCGGGGAGCTGTTTTTT
TRBJ1-5,few,TRBV28,12,-,CASSPPVQPQHF,TGTGCCAGCAGTCCCCCTGTCCAGCCCCAGCATTTT
TRBJ1-5,-,TRBV27,13,-,CASRLRQFQPQHF,TGTGCCAGCAGGCTCAGGCAATTTCAGCCCCAGCATTTT
TRBJ2-4,-,TRBV28,15,TRBD2,CASSLRGGAKNIQYF,TGTGCCAGCAGTTTACGGGGGGGGGCCAAAAACATTCAGTACTTC
TRBJ1-4,-,TRBV14,15,TRBD1,CASSHEQGASEKLFF,TGTGCCAGCAGCCACGAACAGGGGGCGAGTGAAAAACTGTTTTTT
TRBJ2-2,-,TRBV4-1,18,TRBD2,CASSQDQAGFANTGELFF,TGCGCCAGCAGCCAAGATCAAGCGGGGTTCGCGAACACCGGGGAGCTGTTTTTT
TRBJ2-7,-,TRBV7-9,14,TRBD1,CASSPGTAYYEQYF,TGTGCCAGCAGCCCGGGGACAGCTTACTACGAGCAGTACTTC
TRBJ2-5,-,TRBV4-2,15,-,CASSQDSQGGETQYF,TGTGCCAGCAGCCAAGACAGCCAAGGAGGAGAGACCCAGTACTTC
TRBJ2-5,-,TRBV7-2,13,-,CASSLWPEETQYF,TGTGCCAGCAGCTTATGGCCAGAAGAGACCCAGTACTTC
TRBJ2-7,-,TRBV5-4,12,-,CASSSDAYEQYF,TGTGCCAGCAGCTCCGATGCCTACGAGCAGTACTTC
TRBJ2-7,-,TRBV5-1,13,TRBD2,CASRWDYRYEQYF,TGCGCCAGCAGGTGGGACTACCGCTACGAGCAGTACTTC
TRBJ1-6,-,TRBV28,18,-,CASLPKTGGSSYNSPLHF,TGTGCCAGCCTACCCAAGACGGGGGGAAGCTCCTATAATTCACCCCTCCACTTT
TRBJ1-5,-,TRBV15,13,-,CATSRGTNQPQHF,TGTGCCACCAGCAGAGGGACAAATCAGCCCCAGCATTTT
TRBJ2-1,-,TRBV28,16,TRBD2,CASIPTGTTSYNEQFF,TGTGCCAGCATCCCCACCGGGACTACCTCCTACAATGAGCAGTTCTTC
TRBJ1-1,-,TRBV2,15,-,CASSGTGYMNTEAFF,TGTGCCAGCAGTGGGACGGGATACATGAACACTGAAGCTTTCTTT
TRBJ2-7,-,TRBV4-1,14,TRBD2,CASSTSGGSYEQYF,TGCGCCAGCTCGACTAGCGGGGGTTCCTACGAGCAGTACTTC
TRBJ1-1,-,TRBV4-3,14,-,CASSQGPGWTEAFF,TGCGCCAGCAGCCAAGGCCCGGGATGGACTGAAGCTTTCTTT
TRBJ1-1,-,TRBV28,15,-,CASCAGARLNTEAFF,TGTGCCAGCTGTGCGGGGGCCAGATTGAACACTGAAGCTTTCTTT
TRBJ2-3,few,TRBV6-1,14,TRBD2,CASSEEPSGSAQYF,TGTGCCAGCAGCGAGGAACCAAGCGGGAGCGCGCAGTATTTT
TRBJ2-1,-,TRBV7-9,12,TRBD1,CASSRQGVEQFF,TGTGCCAGCAGCCGACAGGGGGTAGAGCAGTTCTTC
TRBJ2-7,-,TRBV5-4,14,-,CASSPNGDSYEQYF,TGTGCCAGCAGCCCCAACGGGGATTCCTACGAGCAGTACTTC
TRBJ1-2,-,TRBV29-1,14,-,CSAGYGLPTDGYTF,TGCAGCGCCGGGTATGGGTTACCGACGGATGGCTACACCTTC
TRBJ2-1,-,TRBV10-1,14,TRBD2,CASSGTRPSNEQFF,TGCGCCAGCAGTGGGACTAGGCCCTCTAATGAGCAGTTCTTC
TRBJ1-3,-,TRBV6-1,13,-,CASSESEANTIYF,TGTGCCAGCAGTGAAAGCGAAGCAAACACCATATATTTT
TRBJ2-3,-,TRBV7-2,13,-,CASSPRRTDTQYF,TGTGCCAGCAGCCCCCGGAGGACAGATACGCAGTATTTT
TRBJ2-7,-,TRBV7-9,18,TRBD2,CASSSREGGGTRYYEQYF,TGTGCCAGCAGCTCCCGGGAGGGCGGGGGGACCAGATATTACGAGCAGTACTTC